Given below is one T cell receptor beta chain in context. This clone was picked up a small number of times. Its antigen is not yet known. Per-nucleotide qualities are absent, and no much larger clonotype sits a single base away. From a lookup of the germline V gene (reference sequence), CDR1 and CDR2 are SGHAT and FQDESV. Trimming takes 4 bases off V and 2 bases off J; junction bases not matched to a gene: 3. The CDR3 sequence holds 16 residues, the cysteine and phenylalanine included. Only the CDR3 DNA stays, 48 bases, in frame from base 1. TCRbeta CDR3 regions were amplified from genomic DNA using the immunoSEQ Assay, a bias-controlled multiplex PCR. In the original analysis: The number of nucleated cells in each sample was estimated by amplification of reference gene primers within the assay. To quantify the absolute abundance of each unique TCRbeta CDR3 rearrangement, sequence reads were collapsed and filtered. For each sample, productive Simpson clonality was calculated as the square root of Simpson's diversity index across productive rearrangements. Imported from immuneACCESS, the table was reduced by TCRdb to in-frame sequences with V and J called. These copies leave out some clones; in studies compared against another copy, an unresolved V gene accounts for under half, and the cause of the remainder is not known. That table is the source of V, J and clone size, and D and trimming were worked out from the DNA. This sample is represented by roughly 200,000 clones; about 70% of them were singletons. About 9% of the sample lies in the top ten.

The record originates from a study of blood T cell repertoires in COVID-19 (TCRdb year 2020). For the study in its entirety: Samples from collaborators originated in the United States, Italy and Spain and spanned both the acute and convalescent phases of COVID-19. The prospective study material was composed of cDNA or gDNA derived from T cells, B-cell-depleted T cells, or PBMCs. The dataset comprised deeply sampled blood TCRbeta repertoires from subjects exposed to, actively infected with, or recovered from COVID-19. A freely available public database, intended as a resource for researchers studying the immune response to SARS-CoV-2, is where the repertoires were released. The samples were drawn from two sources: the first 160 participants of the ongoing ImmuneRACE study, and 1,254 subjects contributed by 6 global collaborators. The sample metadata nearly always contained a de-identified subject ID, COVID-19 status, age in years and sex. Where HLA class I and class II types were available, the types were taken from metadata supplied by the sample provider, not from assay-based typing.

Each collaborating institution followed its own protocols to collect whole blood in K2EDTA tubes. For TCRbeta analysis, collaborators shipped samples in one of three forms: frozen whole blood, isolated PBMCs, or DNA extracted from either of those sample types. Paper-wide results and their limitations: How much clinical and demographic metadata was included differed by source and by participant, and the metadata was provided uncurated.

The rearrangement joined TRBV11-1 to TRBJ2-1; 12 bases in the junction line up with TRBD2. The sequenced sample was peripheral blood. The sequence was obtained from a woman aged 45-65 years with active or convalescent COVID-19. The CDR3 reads CASSSRLAGAYNEQFF. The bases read TGTGCCAGCAGCTCAAGACTAGCGGGGGCCTACAATGAGCAGTTCTTC.